This T cell receptor beta chain originates from a study of spatial heterogeneity in lung cancer. TCRdb ran MiXCR on the 5' RACE reads and lists one entry per CDR3 protein. The table shows 9,500 to 12,000 distinct CDR3 sequences, with over 6% occurring only once. Findings and caveats of the study: Whereas they appeared in blood less at follow-up, ubiquitous expanded tumor TCRs appeared there more at resection.

This clonotype was seen repeatedly, ten times or more. As yet, its antigen is unknown. The CDR3 spans 15 residues. The V end lost 2 bases, the J end lost 3 bases, and 14 bases lay between the germline ends. Germline V gene data show CDR1 as WNHNN and CDR2 as SYGVQD (reference sequence). Time point given: sample taken at primary tumor resection. Specimen: PBMCs, collected at surgery. The chain recombines TRBV10-1 with TRBJ2-7, with D tentatively TRBD1 (6 bases). The TCR comes from a male donor with early-stage non-small cell lung cancer. The CDR3 nucleotides are TGCGCCAGCAGTGAGAAGGGGACACCAAACTACGAGCAGTACTTC. This codes for CASSEKGTPNYEQYF.